The 24 T cell receptor beta chains reported below all come from one sample, sequenced in a study of blood T cell repertoires in COVID-19 (TCRdb year 2020). Libraries were made using the immunoSEQ multiplex PCR assay. Held by TCRdb, this immuneACCESS table contains in-frame sequences only and omits some clones. Under half of the omission traces to an unresolved V gene where checked; the cause of the rest is unknown. Present in this sample are over 95,000 clones, roughly 89% of which were seen just once. The ten top clones hold 19% of the sample. The sequenced sample was peripheral blood. These receptors came from a human donor with acute or convalescent COVID-19. The donor label of this sample is uncertain.

J is TRBJ1-1 and V is TRBV28; 9 nucleotides match TRBD1. The CDR3 runs to 15 residues. Germline assignment: CDR1 MDHEN and CDR2 SYDVKM. The junction had 9 bases not matched to a gene; V was cut back by 5 bases and J by 5 bases. The CDR3 nucleotides are TGTGCCAGCAGTCCCCCAGGACAGGGGAGGACTGAAGCTTTCTTT. Translating gives CASSPPGQGRTEAFF.

V is TRBV28 and J is TRBJ1-2; 7 bases map to TRBD1. Per germline, CDR1 MDHEN and CDR2 SYDVKM. Losses at the gene ends were 4 bases for V and 7 bases for J; bases not matched to a gene: 6. The CDR3 spans 13 residues. The chain's CDR3 is CASSSRDSLGYTF. As DNA, the CDR3 is TGTGCCAGCAGTTCTCGGGACAGTCTTGGCTACACCTTC.

The chain employs TRBV6-6 and TRBJ2-7, with 11 bases that match TRBD2. V lost 4 bases and J lost 3; bases outside the gene matches: 8. Germline values: CDR1 MNHNY, CDR2 SVGAGI (reference sequence). The CDR3 loop spans 16 amino acids. The CDR3 DNA reads TGTGCCAGCAGTTCCAGAGAGACTAGCGGGAACTACGAGCAGTACTTC. This encodes CASSSRETSGNYEQYF.

This clone has more than one count but fewer than ten. This chain links TRBV6-5 with TRBJ1-2, with D perhaps matching TRBD1 (5 bases). V lost 9 bases and J lost 1, with 12 bases in between. This CDR3 has 13 amino acids. The germline CDR1 and CDR2 sequences are MNHEY and SVGAGI. CDR3 in amino acids: CASATEVNYGYTF. CDR3 bases: TGTGCCAGTGCGACAGAGGTTAACTATGGCTACACCTTC.

The chain couples TRBV7-9 to TRBJ2-3, with TRBD1 as a possible D gene (7 bases). Germline values: CDR1 SEHNR, CDR2 FQNEAQ (reference sequence). Trimming took 3 bases from V and 0 from J, leaving 16 bases between them. The CDR3 has 17 residues. The CDR3 protein is CASSFSTTGTSTDTQYF. The CDR3 nucleotides are TGTGCCAGCAGCTTCTCGACGACAGGGACTAGCACAGATACGCAGTATTTT. Drawing the rest from reference TRBV7-9 and TRBJ2-3, the complete variable domain is DTGVSQNPRHKITKRGQNVTFRCDPISEHNRLYWYRQTLGQGPEFLTYFQNEAQLEKSRLLSDRFSAERPKGSFSTLEIQRTEQGDSAMYLCASSFSTTGTSTDTQYFGPGTRLTVL.

The rearrangement links TRBV25-1 to TRBJ1-6; D remains unclear. Germline-derived CDR1 and CDR2 are MGHDK and SYGVNS. V was clipped by 6 bases and J by 7 bases, with 16 bases between them. The CDR3 loop spans 15 amino acids. The DNA for the CDR3 is TGTGCCAGCAGCTCTTCCACCCGAGGGAATTCACCCCTCCACTTT. Protein sequence: CASSSSTRGNSPLHF.

The chain combines TRBV7-6 with TRBJ1-6; TRBD1 might be the D (6 bases). The V gene's germline CDR1 is SGHVS and CDR2 FNYEAQ. Trimming shortened V by 0 bases and J by 7 bases, and 16 bases separated the two germline ends. The CDR3 spans 17 residues. CDR3 coding DNA: TGTGCCAGCAGCTTAGCCCCCTTCAGGGGTTCCAATTCACCCCTCCACTTT. Translating it yields CASSLAPFRGSNSPLHF. The full variable domain, completed using reference TRBV7-6 and TRBJ1-6, is GAGVSQSPRYKVTKRGQDVALRCDPISGHVSLYWYRQALGQGPEFLTYFNYEAQQDKSGLPNDRFSAERPEGSISTLTIQRTEQRDSAMYRCASSLAPFRGSNSPLHFGNGTRLTVT.

The chain has TRBV12-3 or TRBV12-4 and TRBJ2-1; TRBD1 agrees at 7 bases. J gave up 8 bases and V 6 bases, and 7 bases lay outside the gene matches. The CDR3 is made up of 13 amino acids. Here the CDR3 reads CASSRDSIDEQFF. CDR3 in DNA: TGTGCCAGCAGCCGGGACAGCATAGATGAGCAGTTCTTC.

This clone turned up a few times. CDR3 residues: CASSSGGGTGNTIYF. The CDR3 nucleotides read TGTGCCAGCAGTTCCGGTGGGGGGACTGGAAACACCATATATTTT. This chain uses TRBV28 with TRBJ1-3; tentative D call: TRBD1 (5 bases). V lost 4 bases, J lost 2 bases, and 12 bases lay in between. The CDR3 loop spans 15 amino acids. Germline assignment: CDR1 MDHEN and CDR2 SYDVKM.

V and J are TRBV27 and TRBJ1-2, with a possible D match to TRBD1 (6 bases). CDR1 and CDR2 from the germline V gene are MNHEY and SMNVEV (reference sequence). This CDR3 spans 15 amino acids. With 5 bases removed from V and 2 bases from J, the gap between germline ends came to 15 bases. This chain's CDR3 is CASSHHRQANYGYTF. DNA for the CDR3: TGTGCCAGCAGTCACCATCGACAGGCGAACTATGGCTACACCTTC.

DNA of the CDR3: TGTGCCAGCCGCGGCCGGGGGGGCTCCTACAATGAGCAGTTCTTC. This translates into CASRGRGGSYNEQFF. V is TRBV5-4 and J is TRBJ2-1; 8 bases are shared with TRBD2. The CDR3 length is 15 residues. J gave up 0 bases and V 7 bases, and 6 bases lay outside the gene matches. CDR1 and CDR2 (germline): SGHNT, YYREEE (reference sequence).

The gene calls are TRBV9 and TRBJ2-3; D ambiguous. The CDR3 spans 12 residues. Trimming shortened V by 4 bases and J by 1 base, and 4 bases separated the two germline ends. Germline CDR1 SGDLS, CDR2 YYNGEE. CDR3 region: CASSPGTDTQYF. For the CDR3, the DNA is TGTGCCAGCAGCCCCGGCACAGATACGCAGTATTTT.

In this sample, this clone turned up once. The chain links TRBV7-8 to TRBJ2-2, with D uncertain. The V end lost 7 bases, the J end lost 2 bases, and 11 bases lay between the germline ends. CDR3 size: 14 residues. Germline V lookup: CDR1 SGHVS, CDR2 FQNEAQ. This chain's CDR3 is CASNKAVNTGELFF. CDR3 sequence (DNA): TGTGCCAGCAACAAGGCGGTAAACACCGGGGAGCTGTTTTTT. Drawing the rest from reference TRBV7-8 and TRBJ2-2, the complete variable domain is GAGVSQSPRYKVAKRGQDVALRCDPISGHVSLFWYQQALGQGPEFLTYFQNEAQLDKSGLPSDRFFAERPEGSVSTLKIQRTQQEDSAVYLCASNKAVNTGELFFGEGSRLTVL.

The chain couples TRBV19 to TRBJ1-6, with a tentative D call TRBD1 (5 bases). This CDR3 region has 17 residues. Germline assignment: CDR1 LNHDA and CDR2 SQIVND (reference sequence). Trimming left V 7 bases short and J 0 bases short, with 16 bases between. CDR3 amino acids: CASTDGLGTSYNSPLHF. The DNA for the CDR3 is TGTGCCAGTACCGACGGACTAGGGACCTCCTATAATTCACCCCTCCACTTT. Full variable domain (remainder filled in from reference TRBV19 and TRBJ1-6): DGGITQSPKYLFRKEGQNVTLSCEQNLNHDAMYWYRQDPGQGLRLIYYSQIVNDFQKGDIAEGYSVSREKKESFPLTVTSAQKNPTAFYLCASTDGLGTSYNSPLHFGNGTRLTVT.

This clone has only one observation. The V gene is TRBV11-2, the J gene TRBJ1-3; D remains ambiguous. V was shortened by 4 bases and J by 4 bases, with 11 bases between the two germline ends. Germline CDR1 is SGHAT and CDR2 is FQNNGV. This CDR3 contains 14 residues. The CDR3 spells CASSSPRGGNTIYF. The CDR3 DNA sequence: TGTGCCAGCAGCTCCCCCCGCGGGGGAAACACCATATATTTT.

The rearrangement uses TRBV5-8 and TRBJ1-1, with 7 bases fitting TRBD1. The CDR3 consists of 13 residues. CDR1 is SGHTS and CDR2 is YDEGEE in the germline V gene. V lost 5 bases, J lost 4 bases, and 5 bases stayed unmatched. The CDR3 is CASSRQGITEAFF. CDR3 bases: TGTGCCAGCAGTCGACAGGGTATCACTGAAGCTTTCTTT.

This chain connects TRBV5-1 to TRBJ2-1; tentative D call: TRBD2 (5 bases). Germline values: CDR1 SGHRS, CDR2 YFSETQ. Trimming pared 0 bases from V and 5 bases from J, leaving 9 bases between. The CDR3 spans 14 residues. The chain's CDR3 is CASSLVPGNNEQFF. The CDR3 DNA sequence: TGCGCCAGCAGCTTGGTTCCGGGGAACAATGAGCAGTTCTTC.

The chain couples TRBV10-3 to TRBJ2-7; no clear D. CDR1 ENHRY and CDR2 SYGVKD come from the germline V gene. V was trimmed by 0 bases and J by 3 bases, leaving 9 bases between them. The CDR3 is 14 residues long. CDR3 in amino acids: CAISESEQSYEQYF. DNA for the CDR3: TGTGCCATCAGTGAGTCAGAACAGAGCTACGAGCAGTACTTC.

The rearrangement uses TRBV5-1 and TRBJ2-1; perhaps TRBD2 as D (5 bases). Germline values: CDR1 SGHRS, CDR2 YFSETQ. Trimming stripped 4 bases from V and 8 bases from J, with 16 bases between. The CDR3 contains 14 residues. The CDR3 spells CASSPRPGFDEQFF. CDR3 coding DNA: TGCGCCAGCAGCCCCCGCCCGGGGTTCGATGAGCAGTTCTTC.

This clone occurred once. The V gene is TRBV7-2, the J gene TRBJ2-2; a possible D gene is TRBD1 (6 bases). The germline gives CDR1 SGHTA, CDR2 FQGNSA. The CDR3 loop spans 14 amino acids. With 6 bases removed from V and 5 bases from J, the gap between germline ends came to 13 bases. Here the CDR3 reads CASSRHRETGELFF. The CDR3, as DNA: TGTGCCAGCAGTCGCCACAGGGAAACCGGGGAGCTGTTTTTT.

CDR3 DNA: TGTGCCAGCAGAAGCCCGGGAGGGCCTGGGGCCAAAAACATTCAGTACTTC. Its translation is CASRSPGGPGAKNIQYF. V is TRBV28 and J is TRBJ2-4; 8 bases fit TRBD2. J gave up 1 base and V 6 bases, and 11 bases lay outside the gene matches. Germline loops: CDR1 MDHEN, CDR2 SYDVKM. This CDR3 spans 17 amino acids.

The rearrangement links TRBV10-3 to TRBJ1-5; 9 bases agree with TRBD1. CDR3 length: 13 amino acids. Trimming cost V 5 bases and J 7 bases; bases outside gene matches: 3. Germline V gene sequence: CDR1 ENHRY, CDR2 SYGVKD. Here the CDR3 reads CAISPGQGQPQHF. CDR3 nucleotides: TGTGCCATCAGTCCAGGACAGGGGCAGCCCCAGCATTTT.

The chain is built from TRBV5-1 and TRBJ1-2; 8 bases map to TRBD1. CDR3 length: 15 amino acids. V shed 4 bases, J shed 5 bases, and the junction held 10 bases outside the gene matches. Per the germline V gene, CDR1 is SGHRS and CDR2 is YFSETQ. CDR3 amino acids: CASSPGPGGFYGYTF. CDR3 nucleotides: TGCGCCAGCAGCCCGGGGCCAGGGGGCTTTTATGGCTACACCTTC. The complete variable domain, with remaining parts taken from reference TRBV5-1 and TRBJ1-2, reads KAGVTQTPRYLIKTRGQQVTLSCSPISGHRSVSWYQQTPGQGLQFLFEYFSETQRNKGNFPGRFSGRQFSNSRSEMNVSTLELGDSALYLCASSPGPGGFYGYTFGSGTRLTVV.

The chain recombines TRBV7-9 with TRBJ2-7; 9 bases fit TRBD1. V trimming: 5 bases; J trimming: 0 bases; junction bases outside the gene matches: 11. This CDR3 has 17 amino acids. Germline-derived CDR1 and CDR2 are SEHNR and FQNEAQ (reference sequence). The CDR3 DNA is TGTGCCAGCAGCCCGCGACAGGGGGGCCCCCACTCCTACGAGCAGTACTTC. Amino acid sequence: CASSPRQGGPHSYEQYF.